This T cell receptor beta chain is from a study of blood T cells in healthy people across ages. A sample-barcoded 5' primer and a J-beta primer mix were used in a second PCR of about 6 to 11 cycles. A template-switch adaptor containing 12 random nucleotides labeled each cDNA molecule. Paired-end reads containing CDR3 totaled no fewer than 3 million for each sample. TCRdb re-derived calls from the 5' RACE reads in MiXCR, one entry per CDR3 protein. The sample records more than 650,000 distinct CDR3 sequences, 40% to 65% being singletons. Every participating donor contributed roughly 10 milliliters of peripheral blood through a draw. CDR1 is WSHSY, CDR2 SAAADI, per germline. The CDR3 covers 16 residues. With 0 bases clipped from V and 14 bases from J, the junction kept 16 bases outside the gene matches. A remark on this clonotype: Its antigen is currently unknown.

General study results and limits: Unknown CMV status may confound age-related changes in expanded clones.

Sequenced material: blood. The chain recombines TRBV10-2 with TRBJ2-3; 8 bases match TRBD2. The receptor's source is a man at least 80 years old in good health. As DNA, the CDR3 is TGCGCCAGCAGTGAGTCTGGTCCGGGAGGGAACAGATACGCGTATTTT. Protein: CASSESGPGGNRYAYF.